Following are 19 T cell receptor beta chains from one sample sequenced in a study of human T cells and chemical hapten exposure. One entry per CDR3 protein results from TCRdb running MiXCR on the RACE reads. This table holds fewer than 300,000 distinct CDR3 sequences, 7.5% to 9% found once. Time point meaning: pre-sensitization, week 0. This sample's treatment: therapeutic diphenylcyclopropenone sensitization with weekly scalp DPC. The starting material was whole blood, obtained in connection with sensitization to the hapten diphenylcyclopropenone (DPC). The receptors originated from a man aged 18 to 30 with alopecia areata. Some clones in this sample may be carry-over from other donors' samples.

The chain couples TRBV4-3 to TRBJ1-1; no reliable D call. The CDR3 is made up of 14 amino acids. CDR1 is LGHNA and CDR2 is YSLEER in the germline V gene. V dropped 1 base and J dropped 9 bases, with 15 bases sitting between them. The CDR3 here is CASSQVRPGLQAFF. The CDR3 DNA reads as TGCGCCAGCAGCCAAGTCCGTCCGGGTTTACAAGCTTTCTTT.

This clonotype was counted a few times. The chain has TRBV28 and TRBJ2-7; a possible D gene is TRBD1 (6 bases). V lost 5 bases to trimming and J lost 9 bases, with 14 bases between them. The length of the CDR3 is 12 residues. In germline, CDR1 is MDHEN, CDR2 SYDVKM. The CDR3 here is CASSPQGTGQYF. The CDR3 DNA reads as TGTGCCAGCAGTCCTCAGGGGACCGGGCAGTACTTC.

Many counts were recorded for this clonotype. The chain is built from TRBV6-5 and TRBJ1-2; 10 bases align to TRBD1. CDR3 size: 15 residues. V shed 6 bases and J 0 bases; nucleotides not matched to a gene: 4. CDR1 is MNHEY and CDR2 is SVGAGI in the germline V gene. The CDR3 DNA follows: TGTGCCAGCAGAGATGGACAGGGGGCTAACTATGGCTACACCTTC. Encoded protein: CASRDGQGANYGYTF.

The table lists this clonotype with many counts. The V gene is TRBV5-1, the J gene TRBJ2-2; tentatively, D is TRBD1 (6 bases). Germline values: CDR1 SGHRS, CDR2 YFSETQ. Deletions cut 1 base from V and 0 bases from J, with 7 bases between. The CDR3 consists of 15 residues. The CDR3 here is CASSLQGSNTGELFF. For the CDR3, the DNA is TGCGCCAGCAGCTTGCAGGGGTCGAACACCGGGGAGCTGTTTTTT.

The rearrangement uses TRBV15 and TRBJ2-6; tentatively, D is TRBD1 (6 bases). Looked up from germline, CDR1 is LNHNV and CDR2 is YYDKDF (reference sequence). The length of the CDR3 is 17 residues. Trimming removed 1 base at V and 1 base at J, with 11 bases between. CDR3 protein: CATSRAPQGSGANVLTF. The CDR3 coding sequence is TGTGCCACCAGCAGAGCCCCACAGGGTTCTGGGGCCAACGTCCTGACTTTC.

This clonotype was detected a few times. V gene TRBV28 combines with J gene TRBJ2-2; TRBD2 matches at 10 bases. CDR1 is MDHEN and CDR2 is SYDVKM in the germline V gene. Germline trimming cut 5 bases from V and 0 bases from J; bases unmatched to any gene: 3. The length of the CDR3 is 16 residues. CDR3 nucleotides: TGTGCCAGCAGTCCTGGACTAGCGGCGAACACCGGGGAGCTGTTTTTT. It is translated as CASSPGLAANTGELFF.

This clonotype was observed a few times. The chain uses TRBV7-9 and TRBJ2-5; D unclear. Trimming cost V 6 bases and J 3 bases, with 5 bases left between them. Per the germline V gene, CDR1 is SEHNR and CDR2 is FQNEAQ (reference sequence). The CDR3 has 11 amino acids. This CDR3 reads CASRQEETQYF. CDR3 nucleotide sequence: TGTGCCAGCAGACAAGAAGAGACCCAGTACTTC.

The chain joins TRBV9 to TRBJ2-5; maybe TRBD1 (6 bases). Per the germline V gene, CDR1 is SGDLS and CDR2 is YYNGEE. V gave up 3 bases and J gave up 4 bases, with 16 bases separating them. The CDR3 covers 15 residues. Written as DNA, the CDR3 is TGTGCCAGCAGCGGCAGGGGATTACCCGGAGAGACCCAGTACTTC. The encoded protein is CASSGRGLPGETQYF.

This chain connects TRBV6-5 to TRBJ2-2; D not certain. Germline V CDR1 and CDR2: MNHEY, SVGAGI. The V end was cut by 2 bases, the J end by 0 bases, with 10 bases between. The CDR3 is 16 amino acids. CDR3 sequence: CASSYDHRANTGELFF. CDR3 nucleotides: TGTGCCAGCAGTTACGACCACAGAGCGAACACCGGGGAGCTGTTTTTT.

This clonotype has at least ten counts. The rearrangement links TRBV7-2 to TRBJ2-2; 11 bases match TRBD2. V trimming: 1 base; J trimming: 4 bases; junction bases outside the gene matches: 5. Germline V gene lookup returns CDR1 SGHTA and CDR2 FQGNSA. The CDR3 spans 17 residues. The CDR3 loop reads CASSLGWLAGGTGELFF. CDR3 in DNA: TGTGCCAGCAGCTTAGGGTGGCTAGCGGGAGGCACCGGGGAGCTGTTTTTT.

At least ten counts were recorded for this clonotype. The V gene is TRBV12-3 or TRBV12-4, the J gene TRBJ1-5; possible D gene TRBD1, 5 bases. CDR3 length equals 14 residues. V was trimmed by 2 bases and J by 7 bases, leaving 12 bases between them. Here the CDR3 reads CASSLLGGNQPQHF. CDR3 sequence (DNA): TGTGCCAGCAGTTTATTGGGGGGGAACCAGCCCCAGCATTTT.

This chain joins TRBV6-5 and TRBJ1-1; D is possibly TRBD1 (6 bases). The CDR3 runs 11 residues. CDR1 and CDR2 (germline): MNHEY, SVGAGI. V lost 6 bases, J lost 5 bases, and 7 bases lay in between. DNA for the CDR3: TGTGCCAGCAGAGGGACAACTGAAGCTTTCTTT. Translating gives CASRGTTEAFF.

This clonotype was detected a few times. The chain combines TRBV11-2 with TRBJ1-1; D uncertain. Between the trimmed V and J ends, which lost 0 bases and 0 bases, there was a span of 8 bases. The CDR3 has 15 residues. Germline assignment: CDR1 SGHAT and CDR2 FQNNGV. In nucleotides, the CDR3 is TGTGCCAGCAGCTTAGACAGGCCCATGAACACTGAAGCTTTCTTT. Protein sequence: CASSLDRPMNTEAFF.

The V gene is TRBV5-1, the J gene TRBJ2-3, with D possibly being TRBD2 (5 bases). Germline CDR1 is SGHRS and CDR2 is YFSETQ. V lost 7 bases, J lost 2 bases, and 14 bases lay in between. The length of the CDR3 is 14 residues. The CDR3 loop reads CASSIPGNTDTQYF. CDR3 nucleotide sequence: TGCGCCAGCTCGATACCGGGAAACACAGATACGCAGTATTTT. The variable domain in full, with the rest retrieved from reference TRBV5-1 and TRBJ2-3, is KAGVTQTPRYLIKTRGQQVTLSCSPISGHRSVSWYQQTPGQGLQFLFEYFSETQRNKGNFPGRFSGRQFSNSRSEMNVSTLELGDSALYLCASSIPGNTDTQYFGPGTRLTVL.

CDR3 nucleotide sequence: TGTGCCAGCAGGACCGGGACTAGCACCGGGGAGCAGTACGTC. Encoded protein: CASRTGTSTGEQYV. The chain has TRBV27 and TRBJ2-7; 9 nucleotides line up with TRBD2. From germline, CDR1 is MNHEY and CDR2 SMNVEV (reference sequence). With 6 bases clipped from V and 7 bases from J, the junction kept 10 bases outside the gene matches. The CDR3 runs 14 residues.

The CDR3 coding sequence is TGCAGTGCTAGAGCAGGGAACACCGGGGAGCTGTTTTTT. Translation: CSARAGNTGELFF. V and J are TRBV20-1 and TRBJ2-2; D not resolved. The V gene lost 1 base and the J gene lost 1 base, with 4 bases spanning the gap. The CDR3 has 13 amino acids. Per the germline V gene, CDR1 is DFQATT and CDR2 is SNEGSKA (reference sequence).

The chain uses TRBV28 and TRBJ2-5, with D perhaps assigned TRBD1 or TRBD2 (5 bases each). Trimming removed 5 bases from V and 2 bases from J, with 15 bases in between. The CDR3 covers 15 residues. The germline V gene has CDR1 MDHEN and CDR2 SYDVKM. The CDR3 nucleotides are TGTGCCAGCAGTAAGAACAGGAGGATGCAAGAGACCCAGTACTTC. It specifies CASSKNRRMQETQYF.

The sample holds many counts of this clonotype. The CDR3 DNA is TGTGCCAGCAGCTTAGATAGGGACCCCCCTACGAAGCAGTACTTC. Its translation: CASSLDRDPPTKQYF. The chain has TRBV7-2 and TRBJ2-7; perhaps D is TRBD1 or TRBD2 (5 bases each). The CDR3 covers 15 residues. Germline-derived CDR1 and CDR2 are SGHTA and FQGNSA. Trimming took 1 base from V and 8 from J, leaving 18 bases between them.

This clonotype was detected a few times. In nucleotides, the CDR3 is TGTGCCAGCAGCTCTAATTACGCGGCCGGGGAGCTGTTTTTT. Translated, it gives CASSSNYAAGELFF. V and J are TRBV11-2 and TRBJ2-2; no firm D call. Germline loops: CDR1 SGHAT, CDR2 FQNNGV. This CDR3 has 14 amino acids. The germline V and J ends were trimmed by 4 bases and 6 bases, with 12 bases remaining between them.